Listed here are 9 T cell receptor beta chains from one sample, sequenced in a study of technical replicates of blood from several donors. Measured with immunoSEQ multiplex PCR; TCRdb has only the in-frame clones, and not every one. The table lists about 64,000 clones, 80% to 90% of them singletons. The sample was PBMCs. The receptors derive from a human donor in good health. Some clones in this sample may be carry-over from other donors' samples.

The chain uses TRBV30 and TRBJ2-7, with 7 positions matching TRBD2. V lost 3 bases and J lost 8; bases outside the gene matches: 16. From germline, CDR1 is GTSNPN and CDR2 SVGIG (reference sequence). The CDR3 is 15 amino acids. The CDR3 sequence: CAWSGYSGGPLKQYF. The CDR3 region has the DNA TGTGCCTGGAGCGGTTACTCGGGAGGACCTCTTAAGCAGTACTTC.

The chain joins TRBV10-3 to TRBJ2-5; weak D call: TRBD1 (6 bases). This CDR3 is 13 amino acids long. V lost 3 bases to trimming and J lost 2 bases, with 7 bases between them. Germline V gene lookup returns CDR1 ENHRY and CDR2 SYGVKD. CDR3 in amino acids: CAISEGQQETQYF. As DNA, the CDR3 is TGTGCCATCAGTGAAGGACAGCAAGAGACCCAGTACTTC.

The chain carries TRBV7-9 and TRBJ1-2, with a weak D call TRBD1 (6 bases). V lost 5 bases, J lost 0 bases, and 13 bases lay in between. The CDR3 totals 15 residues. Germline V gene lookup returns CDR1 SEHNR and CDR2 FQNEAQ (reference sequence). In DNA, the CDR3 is TGTGCCAGCAGCCGAGACAGGCCCACTAACTATGGCTACACCTTC. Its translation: CASSRDRPTNYGYTF. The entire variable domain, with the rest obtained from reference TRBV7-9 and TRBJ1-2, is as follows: DTGVSQNPRHKITKRGQNVTFRCDPISEHNRLYWYRQTLGQGPEFLTYFQNEAQLEKSRLLSDRFSAERPKGSFSTLEIQRTEQGDSAMYLCASSRDRPTNYGYTFGSGTRLTVV.

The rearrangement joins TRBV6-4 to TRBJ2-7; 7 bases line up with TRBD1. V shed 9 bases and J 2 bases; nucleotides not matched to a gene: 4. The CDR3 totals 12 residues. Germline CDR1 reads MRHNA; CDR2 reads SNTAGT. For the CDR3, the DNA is TGTGCCAGAAAGACAGGGCCCTACGAGCAGTACTTC. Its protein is CARKTGPYEQYF.

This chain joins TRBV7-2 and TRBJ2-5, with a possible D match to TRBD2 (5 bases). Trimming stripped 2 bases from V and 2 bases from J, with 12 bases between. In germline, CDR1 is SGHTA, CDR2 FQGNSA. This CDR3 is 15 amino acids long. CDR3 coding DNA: TGTGCCAGCAGCTTATCAGGACGGGGACAAGAGACCCAGTACTTC. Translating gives CASSLSGRGQETQYF.

CDR3 DNA: TGCGCCAGCAGCCAAGTTCCGCCTGGGAGGGGGAACACTGAAGCTTTCTTT. Translating gives CASSQVPPGRGNTEAFF. This rearrangement joins TRBV4-1 to TRBJ1-1; perhaps TRBD1 as D (5 bases). V dropped 1 base and J dropped 1 base, with 16 bases sitting between them. The germline CDR1 and CDR2 sequences are MGHRA and YSYEKL. The CDR3 extends over 17 amino acids.

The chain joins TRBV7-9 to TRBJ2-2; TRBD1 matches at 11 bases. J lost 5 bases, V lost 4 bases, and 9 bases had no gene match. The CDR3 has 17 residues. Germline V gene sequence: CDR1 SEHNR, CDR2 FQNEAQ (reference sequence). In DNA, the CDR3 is TGTGCCAGCAGCTCCTCCTGGGACAGGGGGACAACCGGGGAGCTGTTTTTT. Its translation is CASSSSWDRGTTGELFF.

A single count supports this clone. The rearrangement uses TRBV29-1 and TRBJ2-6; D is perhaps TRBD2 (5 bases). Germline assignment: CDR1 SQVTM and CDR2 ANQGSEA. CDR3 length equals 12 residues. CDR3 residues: CSAGSGANVLTF. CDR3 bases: TGCAGTGCGGGCTCTGGGGCCAACGTCCTGACTTTC.

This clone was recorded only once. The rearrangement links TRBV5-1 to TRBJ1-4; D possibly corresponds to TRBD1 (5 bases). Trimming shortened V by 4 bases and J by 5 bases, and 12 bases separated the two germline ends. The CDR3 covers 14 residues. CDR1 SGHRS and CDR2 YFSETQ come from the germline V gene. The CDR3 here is CASSPRGVNEKLFF. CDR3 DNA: TGCGCCAGCAGCCCCCGGGGGGTGAATGAAAAACTGTTTTTT.